The present entry profiles one TCR beta chain with its context. Its specific antigen is unknown. No base quality values were provided; no much bigger clone lies one nucleotide off. This specimen comes from a study of OX40 agonist ivuxolimab in advanced cancers. For the study in its entirety: Ivuxolimab was an agonistic, fully human IgG2 monoclonal antibody directed against OX40 (CD134), a costimulatory receptor. Intravenous ivuxolimab was administered to patients every 2 weeks at six dose levels: 0.01, 0.1, 0.3, 1.5, 3 and 10 mg/kg. Of the approximately 50 dose-escalation patients, hepatocellular carcinoma was present in some 19, melanoma in roughly 15, renal cell carcinoma in 9 and head and neck cancer in 9. In the dose-escalation cohort, 82.7% of patients were male, and the mean age was approximately 60 years, with a range of about 23 to 90. Prior anti-PD-1, anti-PD-L1 or anti-CTLA-4 therapy was permitted, and 40% of dose-escalation patients had received checkpoint inhibitors. Three dose-escalation patients achieved partial responses, one with hepatocellular carcinoma and two with cutaneous melanoma. Peripheral TCRbeta sequencing aimed to test whether ivuxolimab altered TCR sequence diversity and caused clonal T-cell expansion. The monotherapy dose-escalation portion (N of about 50 patients) of the phase I ivuxolimab trial is reported in the paper. Paper-wide results and their limitations: In partial responders in the 0.1-3.0 mg/kg groups, normalized peripheral clonal expansion was found to be among the lowest, especially among CD8+ T cells. After ivuxolimab, CD8+ T cells had more expanded clones than CD4+ T cells on average. Low levels of normalized T-cell clonal expansion were also seen in some patients who did not respond. The antigen specificity of the clonally expanded peripheral T cells was not determined. At doses of 0.1 to 3.0 mg/kg, clonal expansion of both CD4+ and CD8+ T cells in blood was seen between baseline and week 6.

Genomic DNA was extracted from sorted cells for sequencing of the TCRbeta CDR3 region. The immunoSEQ Assay was used for sequencing of TCRbeta CDR3 regions. This immuneACCESS table, as held by TCRdb, lists in-frame sequences with V and J called but not all clones. Of the missing ones, under half trace to an unresolved V gene in checked studies; the others have no known cause. The sample includes 10,000 to 13,000 clones, with about three quarters observed a single time. The top ten hold more than 15% of the sample. Trimming costs V 3 bases and J 5 bases, and their ends lie 16 bases apart. CDR1 and CDR2, looked up from the germline V gene, are SGHNT and YENEEA. From the cysteine through the phenylalanine, the CDR3 covers 15 amino acids. The CDR3 DNA has 45 bases and is translated from base 1. Patients with a history of autoimmune disease or receiving systemic immunosuppression were excluded from the trial. Peripheral blood for TCR sequencing was collected from all dose cohorts at baseline, on cycle 4 day 1, and on cycle 7 day 1. Samples came from an open-label, multicenter, first-in-human phase I dose-escalation trial of ivuxolimab. Adults with locally advanced or metastatic melanoma, renal cell carcinoma, hepatocellular carcinoma or head and neck squamous cell carcinoma were enrolled in the trial. Before TCR sequencing, CD4+ and CD8+ T cells were separately sorted from peripheral blood.

Material: CD4+ or CD8+ T cells sorted from blood, obtained in a trial of the OX40 agonist ivuxolimab. The sequence was obtained from an adult with an advanced solid tumor such as melanoma, head and neck, liver or kidney cancer. Rearrangement joined TRBV11-3 to TRBJ1-1; the D segment could be TRBD1, given 6 matching bases. The CDR3: CASSFRTVGGTEAFF. The nucleotide sequence reads TGTGCCAGCAGCTTTAGGACAGTGGGCGGAACTGAAGCTTTCTTT.